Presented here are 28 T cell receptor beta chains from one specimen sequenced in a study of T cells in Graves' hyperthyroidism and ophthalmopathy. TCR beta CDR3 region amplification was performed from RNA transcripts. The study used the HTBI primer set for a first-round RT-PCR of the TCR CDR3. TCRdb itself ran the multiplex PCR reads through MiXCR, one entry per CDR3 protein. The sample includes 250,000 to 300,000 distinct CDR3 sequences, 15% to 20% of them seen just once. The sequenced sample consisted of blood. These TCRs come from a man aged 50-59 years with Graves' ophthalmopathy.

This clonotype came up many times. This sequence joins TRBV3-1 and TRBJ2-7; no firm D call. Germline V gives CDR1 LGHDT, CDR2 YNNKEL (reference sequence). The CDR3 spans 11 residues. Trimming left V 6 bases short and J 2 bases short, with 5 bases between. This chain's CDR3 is CASSTPYEQYF. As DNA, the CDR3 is TGTGCCAGCAGTACACCCTACGAGCAGTACTTC.

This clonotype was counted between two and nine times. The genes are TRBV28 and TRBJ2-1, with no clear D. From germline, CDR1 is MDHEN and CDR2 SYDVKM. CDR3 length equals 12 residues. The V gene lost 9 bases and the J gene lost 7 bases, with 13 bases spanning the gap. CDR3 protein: CARPRGRNEQFF. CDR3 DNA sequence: TGTGCCAGGCCCCGTGGTCGGAATGAGCAGTTCTTC.

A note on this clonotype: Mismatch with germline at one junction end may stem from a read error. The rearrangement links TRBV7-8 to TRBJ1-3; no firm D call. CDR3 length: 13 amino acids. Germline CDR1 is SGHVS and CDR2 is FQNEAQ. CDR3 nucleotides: TGTGCCAGCAGCACGATCTCTGGAAGCACCATATATTTT. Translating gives CASSTISGSTIYF.

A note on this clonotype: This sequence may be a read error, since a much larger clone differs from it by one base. This CDR3 reads CAGSLVRGKDTEAFF. In DNA form, the CDR3 reads TGCGCCGGCAGCTTGGTTCGGGGAAAGGACACTGAAGCTTTCTTT. The chain couples TRBV5-1 to TRBJ1-1; no clear D gene. The CDR3 is 15 amino acids. CDR1 and CDR2 from the germline V gene are SGHRS and YFSETQ.

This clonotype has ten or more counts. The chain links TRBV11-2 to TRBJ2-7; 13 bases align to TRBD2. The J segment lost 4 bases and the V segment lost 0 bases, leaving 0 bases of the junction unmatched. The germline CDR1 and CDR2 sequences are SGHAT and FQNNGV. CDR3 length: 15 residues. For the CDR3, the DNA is TGTGCCAGCAGCTTAGAACTAGCGGGAGGGTACGAGCAGTACTTC. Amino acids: CASSLELAGGYEQYF.

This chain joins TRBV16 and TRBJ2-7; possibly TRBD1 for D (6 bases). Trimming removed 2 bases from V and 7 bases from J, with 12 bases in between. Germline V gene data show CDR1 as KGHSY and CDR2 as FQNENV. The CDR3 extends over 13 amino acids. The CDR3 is CASSQEQGLEQYF. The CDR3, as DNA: TGTGCCAGCAGCCAAGAACAGGGTCTGGAGCAGTACTTC. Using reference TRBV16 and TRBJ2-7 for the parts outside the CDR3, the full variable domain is GEEVAQTPKHLVRGEGQKAKLYCAPIKGHSYVFWYQQVLKNEFKFLISFQNENVFDETGMPKERFSAKCLPNSPCSLEIQATKLEDSAVYFCASSQEQGLEQYFGPGTRLTVT.

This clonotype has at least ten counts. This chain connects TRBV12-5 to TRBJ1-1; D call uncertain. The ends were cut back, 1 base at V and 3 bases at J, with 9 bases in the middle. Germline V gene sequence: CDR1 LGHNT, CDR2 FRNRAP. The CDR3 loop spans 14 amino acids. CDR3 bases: TGTGCTAGTGGTTTGGGCCTTGGGGACACTGAAGCTTTCTTT. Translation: CASGLGLGDTEAFF.

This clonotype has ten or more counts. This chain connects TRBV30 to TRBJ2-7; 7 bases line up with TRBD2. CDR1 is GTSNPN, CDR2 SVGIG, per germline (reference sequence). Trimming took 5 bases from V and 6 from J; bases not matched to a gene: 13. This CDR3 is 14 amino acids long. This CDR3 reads CAWGFGGSLFEQYF. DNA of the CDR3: TGTGCCTGGGGATTCGGCGGGAGTTTGTTCGAGCAGTACTTC.

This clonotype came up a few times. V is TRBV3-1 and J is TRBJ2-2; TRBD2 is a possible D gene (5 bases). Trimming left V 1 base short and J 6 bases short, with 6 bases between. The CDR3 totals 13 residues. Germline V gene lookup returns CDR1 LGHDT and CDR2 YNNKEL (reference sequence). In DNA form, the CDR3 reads TGTGCCAGCAGCCAAGCGGGGTCCGGGGAGCTGTTTTTT. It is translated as CASSQAGSGELFF. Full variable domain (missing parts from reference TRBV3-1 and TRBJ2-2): DTAVSQTPKYLVTQMGNDKSIKCEQNLGHDTMYWYKQDSKKFLKIMFSYNNKELIINETVPNRFSPKSPDKAHLNLHINSLELGDSAVYFCASSQAGSGELFFGEGSRLTVL.

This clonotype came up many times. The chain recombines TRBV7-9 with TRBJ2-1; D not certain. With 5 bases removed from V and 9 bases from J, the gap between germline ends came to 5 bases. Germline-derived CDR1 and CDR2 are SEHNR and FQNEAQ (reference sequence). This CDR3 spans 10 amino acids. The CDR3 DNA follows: TGTGCCAGCAGCCTCACTGAGCAGTTCTTC. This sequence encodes CASSLTEQFF.

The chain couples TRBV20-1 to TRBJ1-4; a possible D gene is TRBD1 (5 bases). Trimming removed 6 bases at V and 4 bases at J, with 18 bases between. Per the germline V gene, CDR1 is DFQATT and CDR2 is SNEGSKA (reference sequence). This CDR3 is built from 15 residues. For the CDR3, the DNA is TGCAGTGCCTCCCCCAGAGCAGGGATTAATGAAAAACTGTTTTTT. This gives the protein CSASPRAGINEKLFF.

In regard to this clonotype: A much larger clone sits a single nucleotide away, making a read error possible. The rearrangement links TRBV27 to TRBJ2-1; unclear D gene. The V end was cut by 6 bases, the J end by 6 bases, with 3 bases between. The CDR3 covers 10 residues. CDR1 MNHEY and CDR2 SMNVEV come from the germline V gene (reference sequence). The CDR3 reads CASSPNEQFF. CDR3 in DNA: TGTGCCAGCAGCCCCAATGAGCAGTTCTTC.

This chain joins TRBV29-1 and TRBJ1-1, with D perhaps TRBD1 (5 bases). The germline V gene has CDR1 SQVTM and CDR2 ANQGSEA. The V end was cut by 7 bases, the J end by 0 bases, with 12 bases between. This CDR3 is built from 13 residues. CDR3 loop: CSASLGVNTEAFF. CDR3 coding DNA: TGCAGCGCCTCACTGGGGGTGAACACTGAAGCTTTCTTT.

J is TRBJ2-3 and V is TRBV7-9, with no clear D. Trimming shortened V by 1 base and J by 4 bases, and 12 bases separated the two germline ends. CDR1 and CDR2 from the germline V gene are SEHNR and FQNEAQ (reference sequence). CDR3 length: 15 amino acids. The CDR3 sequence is CASSLGTVSADTQYF. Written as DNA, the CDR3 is TGTGCCAGCAGCTTAGGTACGGTTTCCGCAGATACGCAGTATTTT.

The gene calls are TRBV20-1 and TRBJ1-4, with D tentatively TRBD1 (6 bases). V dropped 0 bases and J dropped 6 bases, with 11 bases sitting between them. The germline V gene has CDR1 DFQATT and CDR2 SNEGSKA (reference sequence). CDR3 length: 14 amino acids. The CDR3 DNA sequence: TGCAGTGCTAGAGATTTGGCAGGGGATGAAAAACTGTTTTTT. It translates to CSARDLAGDEKLFF.

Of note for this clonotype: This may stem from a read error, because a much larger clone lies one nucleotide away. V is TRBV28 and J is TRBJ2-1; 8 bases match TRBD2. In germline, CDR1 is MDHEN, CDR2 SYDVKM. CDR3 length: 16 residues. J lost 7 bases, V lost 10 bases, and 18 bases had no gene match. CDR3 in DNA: TGTGCCAACAGACCGACCGGGACTAGTCTCCGGAATGAGCAGTTCTTC. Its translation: CANRPTGTSLRNEQFF. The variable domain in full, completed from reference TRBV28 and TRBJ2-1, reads DVKVTQSSRYLVKRTGEKVFLECVQDMDHENMFWYRQDPGLGLRLIYFSYDVKMKEKGDIPEGYSVSREKKERFSLILESASTNQTSMYLCANRPTGTSLRNEQFFGPGTRLTVL.

CDR3 DNA sequence: TGTGCCAGTAGCCTCGGGACAGGGTTGTTCAATGAGCAGTTCTTC. Its protein is CASSLGTGLFNEQFF. The chain combines TRBV19 with TRBJ2-1, with 9 bases that match TRBD1. The CDR3 contains 15 residues. Trimming took 6 bases from V and 6 from J; bases not matched to a gene: 9. The germline V gene has CDR1 LNHDA and CDR2 SQIVND (reference sequence).

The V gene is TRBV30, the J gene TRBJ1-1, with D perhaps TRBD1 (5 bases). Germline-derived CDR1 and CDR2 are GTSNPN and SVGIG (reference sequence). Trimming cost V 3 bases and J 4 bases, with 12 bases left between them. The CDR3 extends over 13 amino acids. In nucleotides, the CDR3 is TGTGCCTGGAGAGAGGGGCGATTCACTGAAGCTTTCTTT. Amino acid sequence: CAWREGRFTEAFF. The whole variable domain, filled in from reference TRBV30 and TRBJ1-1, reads SQTIHQWPATLVQPVGSPLSLECTVEGTSNPNLYWYRQAAGRGLQLLFYSVGIGQISSEVPQNLSASRPQDRQFILSSKKLLLSDSGFYLCAWREGRFTEAFFGQGTRLTVV.

CDR3 in amino acids: CASRREGYTF. CDR3 nucleotides: TGTGCCAGTAGGAGGGAAGGCTACACCTTC. This chain connects TRBV19 to TRBJ1-2; D is uncertain. With 6 bases removed from V and 8 bases from J, the gap between germline ends came to 7 bases. This CDR3 contains 10 residues. From germline, CDR1 is LNHDA and CDR2 SQIVND (reference sequence).

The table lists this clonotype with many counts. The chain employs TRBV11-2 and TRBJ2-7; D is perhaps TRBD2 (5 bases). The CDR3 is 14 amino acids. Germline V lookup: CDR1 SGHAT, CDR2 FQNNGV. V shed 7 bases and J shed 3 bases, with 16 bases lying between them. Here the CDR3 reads CASTETGGGYEQYF. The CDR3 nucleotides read TGTGCCAGCACCGAGACTGGCGGAGGCTACGAGCAGTACTTC.

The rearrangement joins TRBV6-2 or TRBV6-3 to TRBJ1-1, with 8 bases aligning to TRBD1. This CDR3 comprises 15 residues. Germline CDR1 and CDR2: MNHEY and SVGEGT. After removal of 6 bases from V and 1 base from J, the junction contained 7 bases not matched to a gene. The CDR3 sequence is CASRSSGGANTEAFF. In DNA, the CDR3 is TGTGCCAGCAGATCCTCAGGGGGCGCGAACACTGAAGCTTTCTTT.

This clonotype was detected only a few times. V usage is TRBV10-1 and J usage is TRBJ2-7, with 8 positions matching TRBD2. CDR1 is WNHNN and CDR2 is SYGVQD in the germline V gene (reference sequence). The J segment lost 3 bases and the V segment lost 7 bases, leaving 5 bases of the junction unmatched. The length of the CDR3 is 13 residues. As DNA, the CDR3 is TGCGCCAGCAAGAAGCGGGAGTACTACGAGCAGTACTTC. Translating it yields CASKKREYYEQYF.

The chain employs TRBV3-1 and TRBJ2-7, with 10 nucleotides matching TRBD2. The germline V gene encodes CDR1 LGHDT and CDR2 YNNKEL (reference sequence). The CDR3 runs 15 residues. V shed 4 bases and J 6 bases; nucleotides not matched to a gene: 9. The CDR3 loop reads CASSRGLADTFEQYF. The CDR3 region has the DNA TGTGCCAGCAGCCGCGGACTAGCGGATACCTTCGAGCAGTACTTC.

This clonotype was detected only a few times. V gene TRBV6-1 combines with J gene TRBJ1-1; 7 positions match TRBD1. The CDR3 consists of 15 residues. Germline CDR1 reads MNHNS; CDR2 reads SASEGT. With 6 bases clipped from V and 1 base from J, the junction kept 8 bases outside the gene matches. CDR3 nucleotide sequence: TGTGCCAGCAGGGGACAGCTACCTCGGAACACTGAAGCTTTCTTT. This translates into CASRGQLPRNTEAFF.

As DNA, the CDR3 is TGTGCCAGCATCGAATCCGGACCGATACCCGAGGGTGGCTACACCTTC. This translates into CASIESGPIPEGGYTF. The rearrangement uses TRBV2 and TRBJ1-2; D unresolved. The germline V gene has CDR1 SNHLY and CDR2 FYNNEI. Trimming removed 7 bases from V and 7 bases from J, with 25 bases in between. CDR3 size: 16 residues.

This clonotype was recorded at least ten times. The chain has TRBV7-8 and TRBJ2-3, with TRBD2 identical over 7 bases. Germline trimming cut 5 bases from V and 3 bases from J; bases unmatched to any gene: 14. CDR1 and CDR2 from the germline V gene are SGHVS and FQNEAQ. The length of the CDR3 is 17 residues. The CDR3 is CASSLKSGRAPTDTQYF. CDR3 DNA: TGTGCCAGCAGCCTTAAAAGTGGGAGGGCCCCGACAGATACGCAGTATTTT.

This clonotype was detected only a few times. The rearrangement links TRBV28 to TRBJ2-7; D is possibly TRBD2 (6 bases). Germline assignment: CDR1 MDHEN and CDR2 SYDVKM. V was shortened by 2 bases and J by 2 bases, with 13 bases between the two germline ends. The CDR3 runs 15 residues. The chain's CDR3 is CASSLIVGSAYEQYF. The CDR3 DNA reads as TGTGCCAGCAGTTTAATCGTCGGGAGCGCCTACGAGCAGTACTTC.

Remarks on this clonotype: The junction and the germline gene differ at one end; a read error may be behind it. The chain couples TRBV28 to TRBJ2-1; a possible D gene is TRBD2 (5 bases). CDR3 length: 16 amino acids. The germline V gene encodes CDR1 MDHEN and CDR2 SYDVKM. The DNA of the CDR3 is TGTGCCAGCAGTTTATTAGGTGGGAGCTCCCACAATGAGCAGCTCTTC. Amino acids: CASSLLGGSSHNEQLF.